This TCR beta chain was observed in a study of T-cell memory formation after mild COVID-19. Via MiXCR, TCRdb re-called the 5' RACE reads, giving one row per CDR3 protein. The sample has roughly 450,000 distinct CDR3 sequences; 18% are singletons. Germline V lookup: CDR1 LNHDA, CDR2 SQIVND (reference sequence). The CDR3 consists of 14 residues. Losses at the gene ends were 4 bases for V and 6 bases for J; bases not matched to a gene: 5. There are a few counts of this clonotype. The chain uses TRBV19 and TRBJ1-5, with 8 bases aligning to TRBD1. The TCR comes from an adult woman who had mild COVID-19 (a few samples of this study predate the infection). Cell type and time point are not known. The sequenced sample consisted of PBMCs or a T cell subset sorted from them (not recorded which). The CDR3 reads CASSTLDRAQPQHF. The CDR3 DNA follows: TGTGCCAGTAGTACCCTGGACAGGGCTCAGCCCCAGCATTTT.